The clone carrying this T cell receptor beta chain was seen repeatedly, ten times or more. Its antigen is as yet unknown. CDR3 length equals 15 residues. With V trimmed by 6 bases and J by 8 bases, 12 bases remained unmatched. Per the germline V gene, CDR1 is MDHEN and CDR2 is SYDVKM. The sample originates from a study of T-cell reconstitution after alpha-beta-depleted transplantation in children. Study outcomes and limitations: Some patients showed high day-60 TCRbeta diversity, which derived from surviving recipient T cells and thymic progenitors.

The library targeted TCRbeta and was prepared with unique molecular identifiers. TCRdb itself ran the PCR reads through MiXCR, one entry per CDR3 protein. The data contain about 70,000 distinct CDR3 sequences, roughly a tenth of them singletons. The sequencing used PBMCs, collected before TCRalphabeta/CD19-depleted stem cell transplant. The source of this sequence is a boy aged 5-17 years with acute myeloid leukemia, due to receive a stem cell transplant. V is TRBV28 and J is TRBJ1-2, with 10 bases that match TRBD1. CDR3 protein: CASSLPAGTGAGYTF. The CDR3 bases are TGTGCCAGCAGCCTACCTGCCGGGACAGGGGCCGGCTACACCTTC.